What follows are 27 T cell receptor beta chains derived from one specimen sequenced in a study of OX40 agonist ivuxolimab in advanced cancers. Sequencing was performed with immunoSEQ multiplex PCR; in TCRdb, only in-frame clones are kept and a portion is missing. The repertoire includes about 86,000 clones, around 88% of them detected once, and less than 1.5% sits in the top ten. Sequencing was performed on CD4+ or CD8+ T cells sorted from blood, taken in a trial of the OX40 agonist ivuxolimab. These receptors originate from an adult with an advanced solid tumor such as melanoma, head and neck, liver or kidney cancer.

The chain combines TRBV6-5 with TRBJ1-1; a possible D gene is TRBD1 (6 bases). This CDR3 is 14 amino acids long. Germline CDR1 reads MNHEY; CDR2 reads SVGAGI. Trimming removed 2 bases at V and 1 base at J, with 8 bases between. CDR3 sequence reads: CASSYGGSNTEAFF. CDR3 DNA sequence: TGTGCCAGCAGTTACGGGGGCTCGAACACTGAAGCTTTCTTT.

The V and J genes are TRBV28 and TRBJ2-1; a weak D match, TRBD2 (5 bases). This CDR3 spans 11 amino acids. CDR1 is MDHEN, CDR2 SYDVKM, per germline. V was trimmed by 5 bases and J by 14 bases, leaving 13 bases between them. The CDR3 DNA sequence: TGTGCCAGCAGTCAGACTTGGGAGAAGTTCTTC. This gives the protein CASSQTWEKFF.

The rearrangement uses TRBV5-1 and TRBJ2-5; D possibly corresponds to TRBD1 (5 bases). Trimming shortened V by 4 bases and J by 3 bases, and 16 bases separated the two germline ends. Germline V gene sequence: CDR1 SGHRS, CDR2 YFSETQ. The CDR3 totals 15 residues. CDR3 region: CASSETTRDEETQYF. The CDR3 bases are TGCGCCAGCAGCGAAACGACCAGGGATGAAGAGACCCAGTACTTC.

V usage is TRBV19 and J usage is TRBJ1-2; the D is unclear. The V end was cut by 5 bases, the J end by 5 bases, with 18 bases between. Germline V lookup: CDR1 LNHDA, CDR2 SQIVND (reference sequence). The CDR3 is made up of 15 amino acids. The CDR3 DNA follows: TGTGCCAGTAGTCCGACACCCACTTACACTTATGGCTACACCTTC. It specifies CASSPTPTYTYGYTF.

The gene calls are TRBV5-1 and TRBJ2-2, with unresolved D. Germline CDR1 is SGHRS and CDR2 is YFSETQ. The V gene lost 0 bases and the J gene lost 3 bases, with 3 bases spanning the gap. CDR3 size: 13 residues. CDR3 amino acids: CASSLDYTGELFF. CDR3 DNA: TGCGCCAGCAGCTTGGACTACACCGGGGAGCTGTTTTTT.

J is TRBJ1-3 and V is TRBV5-4, with D hard to call. The germline V gene has CDR1 SGHNT and CDR2 YYREEE (reference sequence). Trimming left V 4 bases short and J 0 bases short, with 8 bases between. The CDR3 is 14 amino acids. The CDR3 spells CASSPRSSGNTIYF. The CDR3, as DNA: TGTGCCAGCAGCCCACGAAGCTCTGGAAACACCATATATTTT.

V usage is TRBV18 and J usage is TRBJ2-6, with TRBD1 identical over 11 bases. Germline CDR1 KGHSH, CDR2 LQKENI. The CDR3 sequence is 18 residues long. Losses at the gene ends were 3 bases for V and 0 bases for J; bases not matched to a gene: 4. The CDR3 DNA sequence: TGTGCCAGCTCACCGCCCGGGACAGGGGGCTCTGGGGCCAACGTCCTGACTTTC. Translating gives CASSPPGTGGSGANVLTF.

The table lists this clone with a count of one. This chain links TRBV4-1 with TRBJ2-7; D not certain. Trimming left V 1 base short and J 2 bases short, with 9 bases between. Germline V CDR1 and CDR2: MGHRA, YSYEKL. This CDR3 region has 14 residues. The CDR3 spells CASSQGNTAYEQYF. CDR3 in DNA: TGCGCCAGCAGCCAAGGGAACACTGCCTACGAGCAGTACTTC.

The chain employs TRBV19 and TRBJ1-2; perhaps TRBD1 as D (6 bases). Germline V lookup: CDR1 LNHDA, CDR2 SQIVND (reference sequence). The CDR3 extends over 15 amino acids. Trimming pared 5 bases from V and 3 bases from J, leaving 16 bases between. CDR3 region: CASSFRQDEDYGYTF. The DNA for the CDR3 is TGTGCCAGTAGTTTCCGACAGGACGAAGACTATGGCTACACCTTC. Based on the CDR3 plus reference TRBV19 and TRBJ1-2, the full variable domain is DGGITQSPKYLFRKEGQNVTLSCEQNLNHDAMYWYRQDPGQGLRLIYYSQIVNDFQKGDIAEGYSVSREKKESFPLTVTSAQKNPTAFYLCASSFRQDEDYGYTFGSGTRLTVV.

This chain links TRBV27 with TRBJ1-5; D not certain. This CDR3 comprises 15 residues. CDR1 MNHEY and CDR2 SMNVEV come from the germline V gene (reference sequence). The germline V and J ends were trimmed by 5 bases and 0 bases, with 11 bases remaining between them. The CDR3 loop is CASSPLEISNQPQHF. The CDR3 region has the DNA TGTGCCAGCAGTCCCCTCGAGATTAGCAATCAGCCCCAGCATTTT.

This chain uses TRBV7-9 with TRBJ1-3, with D possibly being TRBD1 (5 bases). The CDR3 totals 14 residues. Trimming left V 5 bases short and J 4 bases short, with 12 bases between. Germline V lookup: CDR1 SEHNR, CDR2 FQNEAQ (reference sequence). The CDR3 protein is CASSPGVTGNTIYF. In nucleotides, the CDR3 is TGTGCCAGCAGCCCGGGGGTGACGGGAAACACCATATATTTT. The whole variable domain, remainder taken from reference TRBV7-9 and TRBJ1-3, is DTGVSQNPRHKITKRGQNVTFRCDPISEHNRLYWYRQTLGQGPEFLTYFQNEAQLEKSRLLSDRFSAERPKGSFSTLEIQRTEQGDSAMYLCASSPGVTGNTIYFGEGSWLTVV.

The chain joins TRBV7-3 to TRBJ2-7, with D possibly being TRBD1 (5 bases). The V and J ends lost 3 bases and 2 bases respectively, with 11 bases between them. The CDR3 runs 14 residues. CDR1 and CDR2 (germline): SGHTA, FQGTGA. The CDR3 spells CASSFQGPPYEQYF. DNA for the CDR3: TGTGCCAGCAGCTTCCAGGGCCCACCCTACGAGCAGTACTTC. The full variable domain, rest sourced from reference TRBV7-3 and TRBJ2-7, is GAGVSQTPSNKVTEKGKYVELRCDPISGHTALYWYRQSLGQGPEFLIYFQGTGAADDSGLPNDRFFAVRPEGSVSTLKIQRTERGDSAVYLCASSFQGPPYEQYFGPGTRLTVT.

This rearrangement joins TRBV27 to TRBJ1-4; 7 bases align to TRBD1. Germline V lookup: CDR1 MNHEY, CDR2 SMNVEV (reference sequence). With V trimmed by 6 bases and J by 8 bases, 15 bases remained unmatched. The CDR3 loop spans 16 amino acids. The CDR3 region is CASSRDSVAEREKLFF. In nucleotides, the CDR3 is TGTGCCAGCAGCCGGGACAGCGTCGCAGAGAGAGAAAAACTGTTTTTT.

The J gene is TRBJ1-6, the V gene TRBV25-1; possibly TRBD1 for D (6 bases). CDR1 and CDR2 (germline): MGHDK, SYGVNS. The V end lost 3 bases, the J end lost 8 bases, and 14 bases lay between the germline ends. CDR3 length: 15 amino acids. In DNA form, the CDR3 reads TGTGCCAGCAGTGACCGGGGCAGGGGATATTCACCCCTCCACTTT. Encoded protein: CASSDRGRGYSPLHF.

Notes on this clone: This sample includes further DNA sequences coding for the same CDR3. This chain uses TRBV5-1 with TRBJ2-7; TRBD2 aligns across 11 bases. Germline V gene lookup returns CDR1 SGHRS and CDR2 YFSETQ. J was trimmed by 4 bases and V by 3 bases; bases with no gene match: 3. This CDR3 has 14 residues. As DNA, the CDR3 is TGCGCCAGCAGCTCGGGGACTAGCGGTTACGAGCAGTACTTC. This sequence encodes CASSSGTSGYEQYF.

The CDR3 protein is CASSLGSLMNTEAFF. In nucleotides, the CDR3 is TGCGCCAGCAGCTTGGGAAGCCTCATGAACACTGAAGCTTTCTTT. The J gene is TRBJ1-1, the V gene TRBV5-1; D is ambiguous. The CDR3 length is 15 residues. Trimming left V 0 bases short and J 0 bases short, with 9 bases between. Germline CDR1 reads SGHRS; CDR2 reads YFSETQ. Full variable domain (rest looked up from reference TRBV5-1 and TRBJ1-1): KAGVTQTPRYLIKTRGQQVTLSCSPISGHRSVSWYQQTPGQGLQFLFEYFSETQRNKGNFPGRFSGRQFSNSRSEMNVSTLELGDSALYLCASSLGSLMNTEAFFGQGTRLTVV.

This chain connects TRBV7-3 to TRBJ2-3; TRBD2 matches at 7 bases. The CDR3 sequence is 17 residues long. CDR1 and CDR2 from the germline V gene are SGHTA and FQGTGA. V shed 5 bases and J 2 bases; nucleotides not matched to a gene: 13. DNA for the CDR3: TGTGCCAGCAGCCCCTCCCGGACTAGTCGTGTCACAGATACGCAGTATTTT. Its protein is CASSPSRTSRVTDTQYF. Drawing the rest from reference TRBV7-3 and TRBJ2-3, the complete variable domain is GAGVSQTPSNKVTEKGKYVELRCDPISGHTALYWYRQSLGQGPEFLIYFQGTGAADDSGLPNDRFFAVRPEGSVSTLKIQRTERGDSAVYLCASSPSRTSRVTDTQYFGPGTRLTVL.

This clone was seen a single time. This chain links TRBV27 with TRBJ1-5; D is unresolved. Trimming pared 7 bases from V and 4 bases from J, leaving 11 bases between. This CDR3 has 13 amino acids. Germline assignment: CDR1 MNHEY and CDR2 SMNVEV (reference sequence). The CDR3 spells CASKPARNQPQHF. The CDR3 nucleotides read TGTGCCAGCAAACCCGCAAGGAATCAGCCCCAGCATTTT.

The chain couples TRBV5-1 to TRBJ2-7; tentatively, D is TRBD2 (6 bases). CDR3 length: 16 residues. Germline V CDR1 and CDR2: SGHRS, YFSETQ. The germline V and J ends were trimmed by 1 base and 2 bases, with 16 bases remaining between them. The CDR3 here is CASSLLIGGPTYEQYF. The CDR3 DNA reads as TGCGCCAGCAGCTTGTTGATTGGAGGGCCTACCTACGAGCAGTACTTC.

V usage is TRBV5-1 and J usage is TRBJ2-3; no reliable D call. The germline V and J ends were trimmed by 0 bases and 2 bases, with 16 bases remaining between them. This CDR3 has 17 amino acids. The germline V gene encodes CDR1 SGHRS and CDR2 YFSETQ. CDR3 loop: CASSLEGVSGFTDTQYF. CDR3 nucleotide sequence: TGCGCCAGCAGCTTGGAAGGAGTGTCAGGCTTCACAGATACGCAGTATTTT.

This clone was seen more than once but under ten times. CDR3 nucleotide sequence: TGCGCCAGCAGCCAAGATTGGGGCAGCGGGGGTAGGGGAGAGCCCCAGCATTTT. Its translation is CASSQDWGSGGRGEPQHF. The J gene is TRBJ1-5, the V gene TRBV4-3, with D possibly TRBD1 on 5 matching bases. Germline V gene lookup returns CDR1 LGHNA and CDR2 YSLEER. With 0 bases removed from V and 8 bases from J, the gap between germline ends came to 23 bases. The CDR3 is made up of 18 amino acids.

The V gene is TRBV2, the J gene TRBJ2-6; the D gene is possibly TRBD1 (5 bases). This CDR3 comprises 13 residues. Trimming took 5 bases from V and 4 from J, leaving 6 bases between them. The germline V gene has CDR1 SNHLY and CDR2 FYNNEI. CDR3 protein: CASSSGGANVLTF. Written as DNA, the CDR3 is TGTGCCAGCAGTTCAGGGGGGGCCAACGTCCTGACTTTC. Combining the CDR3 with reference TRBV2 and TRBJ2-6 gives the whole variable domain EPEVTQTPSHQVTQMGQEVILRCVPISNHLYFYWYRQILGQKVEFLVSFYNNEISEKSEIFDDQFSVERPDGSNFTLKIRSTKLEDSAMYFCASSSGGANVLTFGAGSRLTVL.

The rearrangement links TRBV4-1 to TRBJ2-2, with TRBD1 identical over 9 bases. Germline V gene sequence: CDR1 MGHRA, CDR2 YSYEKL. There are 14 residues in the CDR3. V trimming: 4 bases; J trimming: 7 bases; junction bases outside the gene matches: 4. CDR3 sequence: CASSLGQGLGELFF. Written as DNA, the CDR3 is TGCGCCAGCAGCCTAGGACAGGGGCTCGGGGAGCTGTTTTTT.

J is TRBJ1-2 and V is TRBV5-1; unclear D gene. V lost 0 bases to trimming and J lost 0 bases, with 9 bases between them. The germline gives CDR1 SGHRS, CDR2 YFSETQ. The CDR3 runs to 15 residues. The CDR3 loop is CASSLDGGPNYGYTF. CDR3 DNA sequence: TGCGCCAGCAGCTTGGACGGAGGACCTAACTATGGCTACACCTTC. The full variable domain, completed using reference TRBV5-1 and TRBJ1-2, is KAGVTQTPRYLIKTRGQQVTLSCSPISGHRSVSWYQQTPGQGLQFLFEYFSETQRNKGNFPGRFSGRQFSNSRSEMNVSTLELGDSALYLCASSLDGGPNYGYTFGSGTRLTVV.

In DNA form, the CDR3 reads TGTGCCTGGAGTCGCGGGAGTTCCTACGAGCAGTACTTC. Encoded protein: CAWSRGSSYEQYF. The chain employs TRBV30 and TRBJ2-7, with 7 bases aligning to TRBD2. J lost 1 base, V lost 2 bases, and 2 bases had no gene match. The length of the CDR3 is 13 residues. Germline V gene sequence: CDR1 GTSNPN, CDR2 SVGIG (reference sequence).

The V and J genes are TRBV9 and TRBJ2-3; TRBD2 agrees at 7 bases. Germline CDR1 and CDR2: SGDLS and YYNGEE. The J segment lost 0 bases and the V segment lost 0 bases, leaving 4 bases of the junction unmatched. The CDR3 runs to 16 residues. As DNA, the CDR3 is TGTGCCAGCAGCGTAGCTCTTAGCGGGAGCACAGATACGCAGTATTTT. Amino acid sequence: CASSVALSGSTDTQYF.

The V and J genes are TRBV28 and TRBJ1-2; D perhaps matches TRBD1 (6 bases). The CDR3 spans 12 residues. The germline V gene encodes CDR1 MDHEN and CDR2 SYDVKM. V gave up 6 bases and J gave up 8 bases, with 13 bases separating them. DNA for the CDR3: TGTGCCAGCAGCCAACAGGGATCAGGCTACACCTTC. Translation gives CASSQQGSGYTF.